Each of the 19 T cell receptor beta chains below was sequenced from the same sample in a study of T cell changes during pregnancy in multiple sclerosis. The protocol was immunoSEQ multiplex PCR, while the TCRdb copy is restricted to in-frame clones and leaves out a portion. The sample shows fewer than 90,000 clones, 85% to 95% of them seen only once. The sequencing used peripheral blood, collected in the third trimester of pregnancy. These receptors came from a female donor in good health, enrolled as a control in a pregnancy study.

This clone has more than one count but fewer than ten. V is TRBV11-2 and J is TRBJ2-2; D is possibly TRBD1 (5 bases). Germline V gene lookup returns CDR1 SGHAT and CDR2 FQNNGV. The CDR3 covers 13 residues. Trimming stripped 5 bases from V and 6 bases from J, with 10 bases between. The CDR3 region has the DNA TGTGCCAGCAGCGGCAGGGTGTCCGGGGAGCTGTTTTTT. Protein sequence: CASSGRVSGELFF.

The chain has TRBV28 and TRBJ1-1; D remains ambiguous. V was clipped by 5 bases and J by 0 bases, with 10 bases between them. CDR1 is MDHEN and CDR2 is SYDVKM in the germline V gene. The CDR3 totals 14 residues. The CDR3 sequence is CASSPHTLNTEAFF. CDR3 DNA sequence: TGTGCCAGCAGTCCTCATACACTGAACACTGAAGCTTTCTTT.

This chain uses TRBV18 with TRBJ1-5; no firm D call. CDR1 is KGHSH and CDR2 is LQKENI in the germline V gene. With 2 bases removed from V and 4 bases from J, the gap between germline ends came to 18 bases. This CDR3 region has 17 residues. The CDR3 bases are TGTGCCAGCTCACCATTATTTCCCGGGGAAAAGAATCAGCCCCAGCATTTT. Translating gives CASSPLFPGEKNQPQHF.

The chain carries TRBV6-6 and TRBJ2-1, with D possibly TRBD2 on 6 matching bases. Trimming removed 6 bases from V and 6 bases from J, with 12 bases in between. The CDR3 contains 13 residues. Germline values: CDR1 MNHNY, CDR2 SVGAGI (reference sequence). The CDR3 region has the DNA TGTGCCAGCAGCACTCGGGGGATCAATGAGCAGTTCTTC. Protein sequence: CASSTRGINEQFF.

The rearrangement uses TRBV2 and TRBJ1-5; no clear D. Germline CDR1 reads SNHLY; CDR2 reads FYNNEI. Trimming took off 4 bases at V and 7 bases at J, with 14 bases between the two ends. The CDR3 totals 14 residues. The CDR3 DNA reads TGTGCCAGCAGTGGACATATCGTAACCCAGCCCCAGCATTTT. This translates into CASSGHIVTQPQHF.

This CDR3 reads CASSFGLEDNEQFF. CDR3 nucleotides: TGTGCCAGCAGCTTCGGACTAGAGGACAATGAGCAGTTCTTC. This chain connects TRBV7-2 to TRBJ2-1, with 7 nucleotides matching TRBD2. In germline, CDR1 is SGHTA, CDR2 FQGNSA. The V gene end was trimmed by 3 bases and the J gene end by 5 bases; junction bases not matched to a gene: 4. This CDR3 is 14 amino acids long.

The chain carries TRBV28 and TRBJ1-5; D remains unclear. This CDR3 contains 14 residues. Germline V gives CDR1 MDHEN, CDR2 SYDVKM. Trimming stripped 6 bases from V and 0 bases from J, with 9 bases between. The CDR3 region has the DNA TGTGCCAGCAGGAGGGCCCTTAGCAATCAGCCCCAGCATTTT. Its protein product is CASRRALSNQPQHF.

Written as DNA, the CDR3 is TGTGCCAGCAGGTATCGACAGGGGGGTGAGCAGTTCTTC. Protein product: CASRYRQGGEQFF. V is TRBV7-2 and J is TRBJ2-1; TRBD1 matches at 9 bases. Germline CDR1 reads SGHTA; CDR2 reads FQGNSA. There are 13 residues in the CDR3. After removal of 6 bases from V and 9 bases from J, the junction contained 6 bases not matched to a gene.

The chain is built from TRBV10-2 and TRBJ2-1; D is ambiguous. The CDR3 is made up of 15 amino acids. Germline CDR1 and CDR2: WSHSY and SAAADI. The ends were cut back, 4 bases at V and 5 bases at J, with 15 bases in the middle. CDR3 protein: CASSAFSSPDNEQFF. DNA for the CDR3: TGCGCCAGCAGTGCTTTTAGCTCCCCGGACAATGAGCAGTTCTTC.

The J gene is TRBJ2-2, the V gene TRBV2; D unresolved. CDR1 is SNHLY and CDR2 is FYNNEI in the germline V gene. V was clipped by 4 bases and J by 3 bases, with 12 bases between them. The CDR3 is 15 residues long. The CDR3 region is CASSVAGDHTGELFF. DNA for the CDR3: TGTGCCAGCAGTGTAGCAGGAGACCACACCGGGGAGCTGTTTTTT.

The chain joins TRBV6-5 to TRBJ1-1; a possible D gene is TRBD1 (6 bases). The germline gives CDR1 MNHEY, CDR2 SVGAGI. This CDR3 is 14 amino acids long. Deletions cut 2 bases from V and 6 bases from J, with 13 bases between. In DNA form, the CDR3 reads TGTGCCAGCAGTTACCAAGGGGGGGTCGCTGAAGCTTTCTTT. Its translation is CASSYQGGVAEAFF.

This clone appeared once. The chain is built from TRBV6-1 and TRBJ2-2, with 7 bases identical to TRBD1. V shed 1 base and J 3 bases; nucleotides not matched to a gene: 2. Germline V gives CDR1 MNHNS, CDR2 SASEGT. The CDR3 spans 15 residues. CDR3 residues: CASSEEGADTGELFF. CDR3 DNA: TGTGCCAGCAGTGAAGAGGGGGCGGACACCGGGGAGCTGTTTTTT.

This chain connects TRBV21-1 to TRBJ1-1; TRBD1, the D gene given by the table, was not confirmed from the DNA. TRBV21-1 is given as a pseudogene. The CDR3 consists of 18 residues. CDR3 loop: CASSKPQIMKPMNTEAFF. The CDR3 nucleotides are TGTGCCAGCAGCAAACCCCAGATAATGAAACCAATGAACACTGAAGCTTTCTTT.

The chain joins TRBV6-5 to TRBJ2-1; 11 nucleotides line up with TRBD2. Losses at the gene ends were 8 bases for V and 7 bases for J; bases not matched to a gene: 4. The CDR3 extends over 13 amino acids. The germline V gene has CDR1 MNHEY and CDR2 SVGAGI. CDR3 loop: CASRLAGRNEQFF. CDR3 bases: TGTGCCAGCCGACTAGCGGGACGGAATGAGCAGTTCTTC.

The rearrangement links TRBV29-1 to TRBJ2-3; possible D gene TRBD1, 5 bases. Trimming took off 5 bases at V and 5 bases at J, with 20 bases between the two ends. Looked up from germline, CDR1 is SQVTM and CDR2 is ANQGSEA. The CDR3 is 15 amino acids. CDR3 nucleotides: TGCAGCGTTTATATCCTCGTCCAGGGCGTAGATACGCAGTATTTT. Protein product: CSVYILVQGVDTQYF.

The rearrangement links TRBV7-9 to TRBJ2-7; the match to TRBD1 covers 8 bases. Germline V gives CDR1 SEHNR, CDR2 FQNEAQ (reference sequence). This CDR3 is built from 13 residues. Trimming at V came to 5 bases and at J to 0 bases, leaving 0 bases not matched to a gene. CDR3 amino acids: CASSGQGSYEQYF. Here the CDR3 DNA reads TGTGCCAGCAGCGGACAGGGCTCCTACGAGCAGTACTTC.

The genes are TRBV7-2 and TRBJ2-3; 10 bases agree with TRBD2. Germline values: CDR1 SGHTA, CDR2 FQGNSA. J lost 2 bases, V lost 2 bases, and 1 base had no gene match. The CDR3 is 15 residues long. DNA of the CDR3: TGTGCCAGCAGCTTACTAGCGGGGGTCACAGATACGCAGTATTTT. It is translated as CASSLLAGVTDTQYF.

This clone was seen more than once but under ten times. CDR3 nucleotides: TGCAGCGCCCGCAGGACCGGGACAGGGGTCACAGATACGCAGTATTTT. Protein: CSARRTGTGVTDTQYF. The V gene is TRBV29-1, the J gene TRBJ2-3, with TRBD1 matching over 10 bases. Losses at the gene ends were 7 bases for V and 2 bases for J; bases not matched to a gene: 12. From germline, CDR1 is SQVTM and CDR2 ANQGSEA. CDR3 length equals 16 residues.

CDR3 amino acids: CASGSGLQNNEQFF. In nucleotides, the CDR3 is TGTGCTAGTGGTTCGGGACTACAAAACAATGAGCAGTTCTTC. This rearrangement joins TRBV12-5 to TRBJ2-1; 7 bases align to TRBD2. Germline loops: CDR1 LGHNT, CDR2 FRNRAP. This CDR3 region has 14 residues. J gave up 5 bases and V 4 bases, and 5 bases lay outside the gene matches.